This T cell receptor beta chain emerged from a study of blood T cell repertoires in COVID-19. About the research overall: COVID-19 samples from acute and convalescent phases originated in the United States, Italy and Spain.

The count of this clone is one. TCRdb's table, derived via immunoSEQ multiplex PCR, lists solely in-frame clones and lacks some. The data contain tens of thousands of clones, roughly 82% of them singletons. The CDR3 has 16 amino acids. In germline, CDR1 is SNHLY, CDR2 FYNNEI. Trimming removed 1 base at V and 2 bases at J, with 12 bases between. The specimen was peripheral blood. The source of this sequence is a woman of 80 years or more with acute or convalescent COVID-19. V usage is TRBV2 and J usage is TRBJ2-4; maybe TRBD1 (5 bases). This CDR3 is CASSEGAGSTKNIQYF. CDR3 nucleotides: TGTGCCAGCAGTGAAGGGGCAGGGTCCACCAAAAACATTCAGTACTTC.